One sample yielded the 29 T cell receptor beta chains listed below, sequenced in a study of blood T cell repertoires in COVID-19. The data were produced by immunoSEQ multiplex PCR, yet TCRdb's version contains in-frame clones alone and is incomplete. The data hold about 82,000 clones, with around 83% observed a single time. The sample comprised peripheral blood. The receptors derive from a woman aged 55 to 70 with acute or convalescent COVID-19.

This clone was seen just once. The rearrangement links TRBV7-2 to TRBJ1-1; D perhaps matches TRBD1 (6 bases). The germline gives CDR1 SGHTA, CDR2 FQGNSA. The CDR3 covers 13 residues. The germline V and J ends were trimmed by 5 bases and 10 bases, with 17 bases remaining between them. The CDR3 DNA is TGTGCCAGCAGCCTTGACAGGCTTCAAGGAGCTTTCTTT. Protein: CASSLDRLQGAFF.

This chain uses TRBV7-6 with TRBJ1-5, with TRBD1 as a possible D gene (5 bases). The CDR3 spans 14 residues. The germline V and J ends were trimmed by 5 bases and 1 base, with 9 bases remaining between them. In germline, CDR1 is SGHVS, CDR2 FNYEAQ. This CDR3 is CASSHGGSNQPQHF. The CDR3 coding sequence is TGTGCCAGCAGCCACGGGGGAAGCAATCAGCCCCAGCATTTT.

CDR3 residues: CASSWGQGQGQSPLHF. The DNA of the CDR3 is TGCGCCAGCAGCTGGGGACAGGGCCAAGGTCAGTCACCCCTCCACTTT. The chain employs TRBV5-1 and TRBJ1-6, with 9 bases identical to TRBD1. The CDR3 sequence is 16 residues long. V was clipped by 3 bases and J by 10 bases; unmatched bases: 11. Germline assignment: CDR1 SGHRS and CDR2 YFSETQ.

The V gene is TRBV24-1, the J gene TRBJ2-1, with 7 nucleotides matching TRBD2. The CDR3 totals 15 residues. Germline-derived CDR1 and CDR2 are KGHDR and SFDVKD. The junction had 8 bases not matched to a gene; V was cut back by 3 bases and J by 7 bases. The CDR3 bases are TGTGCCACCAGTGATAGGCAGGGAGGGAGGAATGAGCAGTTCTTC. Translating gives CATSDRQGGRNEQFF.

The CDR3: CASHPRPGAGGEQYF. In DNA form, the CDR3 reads TGTGCCAGCCACCCACGTCCGGGGGCGGGGGGGGAGCAGTACTTC. The J gene is TRBJ2-7, the V gene TRBV2; 9 bases map to TRBD2. The CDR3 has 15 residues. Germline CDR1 SNHLY, CDR2 FYNNEI. Trimming cost V 8 bases and J 7 bases; bases outside gene matches: 15.

The chain uses TRBV11-3 and TRBJ1-3; D is possibly TRBD1 (6 bases). CDR3 length: 16 residues. V lost 3 bases, J lost 3 bases, and 15 bases lay in between. Germline V CDR1 and CDR2: SGHNT, YENEEA. CDR3 sequence: CASSFGGRRFGNTIYF. In nucleotides, the CDR3 is TGTGCCAGCAGCTTCGGGGGGCGCAGGTTTGGAAACACCATATATTTT.

The chain is built from TRBV7-8 and TRBJ1-3; no reliable D call. From germline, CDR1 is SGHVS and CDR2 FQNEAQ. V dropped 5 bases and J dropped 0 bases, with 8 bases sitting between them. The CDR3 sequence is 14 residues long. The CDR3 loop reads CASSPLVSGNTIYF. The CDR3 DNA follows: TGTGCCAGCAGCCCATTAGTCTCTGGAAACACCATATATTTT.

This clone was observed a few times. The chain recombines TRBV2 with TRBJ2-1; maybe TRBD1 (7 bases). CDR1 and CDR2 from the germline V gene are SNHLY and FYNNEI. Trimming shortened V by 6 bases and J by 4 bases, and 16 bases separated the two germline ends. The CDR3 consists of 15 residues. CDR3 sequence (DNA): TGTGCCAGCAGGGCGCCGCAGGGGGGATACAATGAGCAGTTCTTC. It yields the protein CASRAPQGGYNEQFF.

This clone came up once. The gene calls are TRBV30 and TRBJ2-2; D is possibly TRBD2 (6 bases). V was clipped by 8 bases and J by 4 bases, with 23 bases between them. The V gene's germline CDR1 is GTSNPN and CDR2 SVGIG (reference sequence). The CDR3 extends over 16 amino acids. DNA of the CDR3: TGTGCCCTAACCCGGTGGGCGGGGTCGGTCACCGGGGAGCTGTTTTTT. Its protein is CALTRWAGSVTGELFF.

The chain joins TRBV24-1 to TRBJ2-2; 7 nucleotides agree with TRBD1. The CDR3 loop spans 15 amino acids. Germline assignment: CDR1 KGHDR and CDR2 SFDVKD. Trimming cost V 3 bases and J 6 bases; bases outside gene matches: 6. The CDR3 region is CATSDPTGISGELFF. CDR3 sequence (DNA): TGTGCCACCAGTGATCCGACAGGGATCTCCGGGGAGCTGTTTTTT.

V usage is TRBV3-1 (or the pseudogene TRBV3-2) and J usage is TRBJ2-7; perhaps TRBD1 as D (6 bases). The V and J ends lost 1 base and 9 bases respectively, with 7 bases between them. Germline V lookup: CDR1 LGHDT, CDR2 YNNKEL (reference sequence). The CDR3 length is 11 residues. The CDR3 is CASSQGGGQYF. CDR3 nucleotide sequence: TGTGCCAGCAGCCAAGGAGGGGGGCAGTACTTC.

J is TRBJ1-5 and V is TRBV18, with TRBD1 matching 7 bases. The CDR3 contains 15 residues. V was pared by 0 bases and J by 6 bases, with 5 bases of the junction left unmatched. The germline gives CDR1 KGHSH, CDR2 LQKENI. Here the CDR3 reads CASSPPLGGGQPQHF. In nucleotides, the CDR3 is TGTGCCAGCTCACCACCGTTAGGGGGCGGTCAGCCCCAGCATTTT.

The V gene is TRBV4-2, the J gene TRBJ2-3, with 10 bases matching TRBD2. The length of the CDR3 is 17 residues. V was clipped by 0 bases and J by 4 bases; unmatched bases: 7. In germline, CDR1 is LGHNA, CDR2 YNFKEQ. CDR3: CASSQEGRLAGADTQYF. The CDR3 DNA reads as TGTGCCAGCAGCCAAGAAGGTAGGCTAGCGGGGGCAGATACGCAGTATTTT.

There are a few counts of this clone. The genes are TRBV9 and TRBJ2-7; TRBD2 matches at 8 bases. Germline lookup yields CDR1 SGDLS and CDR2 YYNGEE. J was trimmed by 6 bases and V by 3 bases; bases with no gene match: 5. The CDR3 spans 13 residues. CDR3 residues: CASSALGGGEQYF. The CDR3 bases are TGTGCCAGCAGCGCCCTCGGGGGGGGCGAGCAGTACTTC.

The chain joins TRBV7-9 to TRBJ1-2, with D possibly matching TRBD1 (6 bases). This CDR3 is 15 amino acids long. With 1 base removed from V and 6 bases from J, the gap between germline ends came to 15 bases. Germline V lookup: CDR1 SEHNR, CDR2 FQNEAQ (reference sequence). This CDR3 is CASSLGAGAPHGYTF. The CDR3 region has the DNA TGTGCCAGCAGCTTAGGGGCAGGGGCTCCGCATGGCTACACCTTC.

As to this clone: The junction departs from the called germline gene at one end, perhaps through a read error. The chain recombines TRBV3-1 (or the pseudogene TRBV3-2) with TRBJ2-5; a weak D match, TRBD2 (6 bases). This CDR3 is 16 amino acids long. CDR1 is LGHDT, CDR2 YNNKEL, per germline (reference sequence). Written as DNA, the CDR3 is TGTGCCAGCAGTCTCGGGCTAGCGTTGAACCAGGAGACCCAGTACTTC. This codes for CASSLGLALNQETQYF.

The chain combines TRBV30 with TRBJ2-5; perhaps TRBD2 as D (6 bases). V lost 0 bases and J lost 5, with 13 bases in between. Germline V gene sequence: CDR1 GTSNPN, CDR2 SVGIG (reference sequence). The length of the CDR3 is 14 residues. The CDR3 DNA follows: TGTGCCTGGAGTGTAACCGGGGGAAGCGAGACCCAGTACTTC. Its translation: CAWSVTGGSETQYF.

This clone has just one count. The genes are TRBV4-3 and TRBJ1-2, with TRBD1 matching over 8 bases. V trimming: 3 bases; J trimming: 8 bases; junction bases outside the gene matches: 11. There are 15 residues in the CDR3. Germline V gene sequence: CDR1 LGHNA, CDR2 YSLEER. The chain's CDR3 is CASSHITGGLVGYTF. CDR3 nucleotide sequence: TGCGCCAGCAGCCATATCACAGGGGGGCTGGTGGGCTACACCTTC.

The gene calls are TRBV6-5 and TRBJ2-2; D remains ambiguous. CDR3 size: 15 residues. V was shortened by 8 bases and J by 1 base, with 14 bases between the two germline ends. Germline CDR1 MNHEY, CDR2 SVGAGI. CDR3 amino acids: CASSGQLRNTGELFF. The CDR3, as DNA: TGTGCCAGCTCCGGTCAACTACGGAACACCGGGGAGCTGTTTTTT.

V is TRBV28 and J is TRBJ1-3; D call uncertain. Germline V gives CDR1 MDHEN, CDR2 SYDVKM. CDR3 size: 15 residues. The germline V and J ends were trimmed by 5 bases and 0 bases, with 11 bases remaining between them. The CDR3 DNA sequence: TGTGCCAGCAGTCCAGCAGGATCCTCTGGAAACACCATATATTTT. Translation gives CASSPAGSSGNTIYF.

This clone was seen more than once but under ten times. This chain joins TRBV7-9 and TRBJ1-2; TRBD1 matches 7 bases. J gave up 2 bases and V 5 bases, and 11 bases lay outside the gene matches. The CDR3 extends over 16 amino acids. In germline, CDR1 is SEHNR, CDR2 FQNEAQ (reference sequence). CDR3 bases: TGTGCCAGCAGCCCACCGACAGGGAGCAACAACTATGGCTACACCTTC. This translates into CASSPPTGSNNYGYTF.

The chain has TRBV7-9 and TRBJ2-5; D gene uncertain. V was trimmed by 5 bases and J by 5 bases, leaving 6 bases between them. This CDR3 contains 11 residues. Germline V gene data show CDR1 as SEHNR and CDR2 as FQNEAQ (reference sequence). The CDR3 bases are TGTGCCAGCAGCCCCCGGGAGACCCAGTACTTC. Protein product: CASSPRETQYF.

This chain uses TRBV4-1 with TRBJ1-3; 7 positions agree with TRBD1. CDR1 and CDR2 (germline): MGHRA, YSYEKL. J was trimmed by 4 bases and V by 4 bases; bases with no gene match: 1. CDR3 size: 13 residues. As DNA, the CDR3 is TGCGCCAGCAGCCTACAGGGGGGAAACACCATATATTTT. This translates into CASSLQGGNTIYF.

The chain employs TRBV11-2 and TRBJ2-4; D is ambiguous. The V gene's germline CDR1 is SGHAT and CDR2 FQNNGV. The CDR3 contains 16 residues. V lost 5 bases and J 1 base, leaving 15 bases between the germline ends. In DNA, the CDR3 is TGTGCCAGCAGCCCCTTACGGTCGGTGGCCAAAAACATTCAGTACTTC. Residues: CASSPLRSVAKNIQYF.

This clone has just one count. This sequence joins TRBV7-9 and TRBJ1-6; a weak D match, TRBD1 (6 bases). The germline V gene has CDR1 SEHNR and CDR2 FQNEAQ (reference sequence). The CDR3 loop spans 15 amino acids. Trimming took 6 bases from V and 10 from J, leaving 19 bases between them. In DNA, the CDR3 is TGTGCCAGCAGTCCAACAGGGACGGCTAGATCACCCCTCCACTTT. This sequence encodes CASSPTGTARSPLHF. Full variable domain (rest looked up from reference TRBV7-9 and TRBJ1-6): DTGVSQNPRHKITKRGQNVTFRCDPISEHNRLYWYRQTLGQGPEFLTYFQNEAQLEKSRLLSDRFSAERPKGSFSTLEIQRTEQGDSAMYLCASSPTGTARSPLHFGNGTRLTVT.

Here the CDR3 DNA reads TGCGCCAGCAGCCCCGCGGACAGGGCGGGACAGGTGTACGAGCAGTACTTC. This gives the protein CASSPADRAGQVYEQYF. This chain joins TRBV5-1 and TRBJ2-7, with TRBD1 matching 8 bases. The length of the CDR3 is 17 residues. V lost 4 bases to trimming and J lost 4 bases; unmatched junction nucleotides: 16. CDR1 SGHRS and CDR2 YFSETQ come from the germline V gene. The whole variable domain, remainder taken from reference TRBV5-1 and TRBJ2-7, is KAGVTQTPRYLIKTRGQQVTLSCSPISGHRSVSWYQQTPGQGLQFLFEYFSETQRNKGNFPGRFSGRQFSNSRSEMNVSTLELGDSALYLCASSPADRAGQVYEQYFGPGTRLTVT.

V usage is TRBV5-1 and J usage is TRBJ1-1, with D maybe TRBD1 (6 bases). Germline V lookup: CDR1 SGHRS, CDR2 YFSETQ. This CDR3 contains 15 residues. Trimming removed 6 bases from V and 1 base from J, with 16 bases in between. The CDR3 reads CASIGKQGTNTEAFF. CDR3 DNA sequence: TGCGCCAGCATCGGGAAACAGGGCACGAACACTGAAGCTTTCTTT.

The J gene is TRBJ2-5, the V gene TRBV9, with a weak D call TRBD1 (5 bases). The CDR3 sequence is 15 residues long. Germline V gives CDR1 SGDLS, CDR2 YYNGEE. Trimming pared 4 bases from V and 5 bases from J, leaving 18 bases between. CDR3 DNA sequence: TGTGCCAGCAGCCCTCGAAGGGGCCCGGGCGAGACCCAGTACTTC. Translation: CASSPRRGPGETQYF.

This sequence joins TRBV5-4 and TRBJ1-2; 8 bases fit TRBD1. Per the germline V gene, CDR1 is SGHNT and CDR2 is YYREEE (reference sequence). The CDR3 runs to 15 residues. The J segment lost 8 bases and the V segment lost 0 bases, leaving 9 bases of the junction unmatched. The CDR3 reads CASSLATGGMEGYTF. The CDR3 nucleotides read TGTGCCAGCAGCTTGGCTACAGGGGGGATGGAGGGCTACACCTTC.